Sequencing of this T cell receptor (beta chain) was carried out in a study of T-cell memory formation after mild COVID-19. Study-wide points: Clones contracting day 15 to 85 were balanced CD4/CD8; later expanders leaned CD4+. Memory from before infection featured some responding clones, which suggests cross-reactive memory joined.

This clonotype was seen repeatedly, ten times or more. The antigen remains unidentified. Using its own MiXCR run on the 5' RACE reads, TCRdb lists one record per CDR3 protein. This sample carries 5,500 to 6,500 distinct CDR3 sequences, around 18% of them seen once, and the ten largest clones take 45% to 70%. From germline, CDR1 is LNHNV and CDR2 YYDKDF (reference sequence). V trimming: 3 bases; J trimming: 3 bases; junction bases outside the gene matches: 6. The CDR3 runs 15 residues. Sequencing was done on a sample of PBMCs or a T cell subset sorted from them (not recorded which). The sequence derives from an adult woman who had mild COVID-19 (a few samples of this study predate the infection). Cell type and time point are not known. This sequence joins TRBV15 and TRBJ1-2, with 8 bases that match TRBD1. The CDR3: CATSSDRGAHYGYTF. For the CDR3, the DNA is TGTGCCACCAGCAGCGACAGGGGCGCCCACTATGGCTACACCTTC. Combining the CDR3 with reference TRBV15 and TRBJ1-2 gives the whole variable domain DAMVIQNPRYQVTQFGKPVTLSCSQTLNHNVMYWYQQKSSQAPKLLFHYYDKDFNNEADTPDNFQSRRPNTSFCFLDIRSPGLGDTAMYLCATSSDRGAHYGYTFGSGTRLTVV.